The next 22 T cell receptor beta chains were all read from a single sample in a study of graft-versus-host responses after intestinal transplantation. These TCRs are of unknown antigen specificity. The data were produced by immunoSEQ multiplex PCR, yet TCRdb's version contains in-frame clones alone and is incomplete. The repertoire includes about 100,000 clones, more than 85% of them detected once, and more than 0.75% sits in the top ten. The source material was unstimulated CD4+ T cells sorted from spleen or lymph node cells, sampled before transplant. These receptors all come from a human donor who was the organ donor for an intestinal transplant.

The chain has TRBV2 and TRBJ1-2, with TRBD1 identical over 9 bases. This CDR3 region has 16 residues. The germline CDR1 and CDR2 sequences are SNHLY and FYNNEI. Trimming at V came to 6 bases and at J to 4 bases, leaving 12 bases not matched to a gene. Here the CDR3 DNA reads TGTGCCAGCAGCCCCGGGCCGGGACAGGGACTCTATGGCTACACCTTC. It codes for CASSPGPGQGLYGYTF. Full variable domain (outside the CDR3, taken from reference TRBV2 and TRBJ1-2): EPEVTQTPSHQVTQMGQEVILRCVPISNHLYFYWYRQILGQKVEFLVSFYNNEISEKSEIFDDQFSVERPDGSNFTLKIRSTKLEDSAMYFCASSPGPGQGLYGYTFGSGTRLTVV.

The chain carries TRBV27 and TRBJ2-2; 8 nucleotides match TRBD2. The CDR3 is 15 residues long. With 3 bases clipped from V and 6 bases from J, the junction kept 6 bases outside the gene matches. The germline CDR1 and CDR2 sequences are MNHEY and SMNVEV (reference sequence). The CDR3 bases are TGTGCCAGCAGTTTTAGCGGGGCGAGACCCGGGGAGCTGTTTTTT. Residues: CASSFSGARPGELFF.

The chain uses TRBV9 and TRBJ1-1; 8 nucleotides align to TRBD1. This CDR3 contains 15 residues. Trimming cost V 1 base and J 0 bases; bases outside gene matches: 2. Germline values: CDR1 SGDLS, CDR2 YYNGEE. The CDR3 loop is CASSVQTGVNTEAFF. CDR3 in DNA: TGTGCCAGCAGCGTACAGACAGGGGTGAACACTGAAGCTTTCTTT. The entire variable domain, with the rest obtained from reference TRBV9 and TRBJ1-1, is as follows: DSGVTQTPKHLITATGQRVTLRCSPRSGDLSVYWYQQSLDQGLQFLIQYYNGEERAKGNILERFSAQQFPDLHSELNLSSLELGDSALYFCASSVQTGVNTEAFFGQGTRLTVV.

This clone was found a few times. The rearrangement links TRBV6-1 to TRBJ2-7; D may be TRBD1 or TRBD2 (5 bases each). Germline loops: CDR1 MNHNS, CDR2 SASEGT. This CDR3 region has 14 residues. V was pared by 4 bases and J by 5 bases, with 15 bases between. In DNA, the CDR3 is TGTGCCAGCAGTGCGAGGGGCGACCTCCACGAGCAGTACTTC. Translation: CASSARGDLHEQYF.

This rearrangement joins TRBV6-6 to TRBJ1-1; TRBD1 is a possible D gene (5 bases). Germline V CDR1 and CDR2: MNHNY, SVGAGI (reference sequence). The CDR3 consists of 14 residues. V lost 8 bases and J 1 base, leaving 14 bases between the germline ends. CDR3 sequence: CASPTIGGNTEAFF. CDR3 coding DNA: TGTGCCAGCCCTACAATCGGGGGGAACACTGAAGCTTTCTTT.

The chain uses TRBV6-5 and TRBJ2-1, with D tentatively TRBD1 (6 bases). The germline gives CDR1 MNHEY, CDR2 SVGAGI. The CDR3 extends over 14 amino acids. The germline V and J ends were trimmed by 4 bases and 7 bases, with 14 bases remaining between them. The CDR3 sequence is CASSFTRDINEQFF. In DNA, the CDR3 is TGTGCCAGCAGTTTTACCCGGGACATAAATGAGCAGTTCTTC.

In this sample, this clone turned up once. The rearrangement links TRBV18 to TRBJ2-3; 8 bases align to TRBD1. The germline V gene has CDR1 KGHSH and CDR2 LQKENI. The trim removed 5 bases at V and 1 base at J, leaving 8 bases unmatched. CDR3 length equals 16 residues. The CDR3 nucleotides are TGTGCCAGCTCAATAAGGGGACAGGTTGGCACAGATACGCAGTATTTT. Translating it yields CASSIRGQVGTDTQYF.

The chain carries TRBV6-1 and TRBJ1-3; no reliable D call. With 6 bases removed from V and 0 bases from J, the gap between germline ends came to 6 bases. Germline V gene sequence: CDR1 MNHNS, CDR2 SASEGT. The CDR3 loop spans 13 amino acids. CDR3 sequence: CASSGFSGNTIYF. CDR3 coding DNA: TGTGCCAGCAGCGGGTTCTCTGGAAACACCATATATTTT.

The chain couples TRBV25-1 to TRBJ1-1, with D possibly matching TRBD1 (5 bases). Trimming cost V 4 bases and J 5 bases, with 8 bases left between them. This CDR3 is built from 12 residues. CDR1 and CDR2 from the germline V gene are MGHDK and SYGVNS. In DNA form, the CDR3 reads TGTGCCAGCAGTGCAGGGTATACTGAAGCTTTCTTT. It is translated as CASSAGYTEAFF.

V and J are TRBV19 and TRBJ2-7; tentative D call: TRBD2 (5 bases). The ends were cut back, 10 bases at V and 2 bases at J, with 18 bases in the middle. Germline V CDR1 and CDR2: LNHDA, SQIVND (reference sequence). The CDR3 has 14 residues. CDR3 DNA: TGTGCCACCACTGCCGGGAATGGACCCTACGAGCAGTACTTC. Its translation is CATTAGNGPYEQYF.

CDR3 in amino acids: CAISESRTEAFF. For the CDR3, the DNA is TGTGCCATCAGTGAGTCGAGGACTGAAGCTTTCTTT. The chain employs TRBV10-3 and TRBJ1-1; no clear D gene. This CDR3 spans 12 amino acids. The V gene's germline CDR1 is ENHRY and CDR2 SYGVKD. With 0 bases removed from V and 5 bases from J, the gap between germline ends came to 4 bases.

The rearrangement uses TRBV28 and TRBJ2-5; 9 bases map to TRBD1. Germline V gene data show CDR1 as MDHEN and CDR2 as SYDVKM. This CDR3 has 15 amino acids. The V gene end was trimmed by 5 bases and the J gene end by 5 bases; junction bases not matched to a gene: 9. The CDR3 nucleotides read TGTGCCAGCAGTCGGCCGGGACAGGGAGGGGAGACCCAGTACTTC. Translation gives CASSRPGQGGETQYF. The full variable domain, completed using reference TRBV28 and TRBJ2-5, is DVKVTQSSRYLVKRTGEKVFLECVQDMDHENMFWYRQDPGLGLRLIYFSYDVKMKEKGDIPEGYSVSREKKERFSLILESASTNQTSMYLCASSRPGQGGETQYFGPGTRLLVL.

This rearrangement joins TRBV25-1 to TRBJ1-4; 9 bases fit TRBD1. CDR1 and CDR2 from the germline V gene are MGHDK and SYGVNS. The CDR3 has 16 amino acids. The V gene end was trimmed by 2 bases and the J gene end by 7 bases; junction bases not matched to a gene: 8. In DNA form, the CDR3 reads TGTGCCAGCAGTGAAACAACAGGGGGCGCTGGTGAAAAACTGTTTTTT. Its translation: CASSETTGGAGEKLFF.

The chain has TRBV5-1 and TRBJ2-7, with 8 positions matching TRBD2. CDR1 and CDR2 from the germline V gene are SGHRS and YFSETQ. This CDR3 is built from 16 residues. Germline trimming cut 3 bases from V and 1 base from J; bases unmatched to any gene: 9. CDR3 in DNA: TGCGCCAGCAGCTCGGGGGGGAGCGGGGGATCCTACGAGCAGTACTTC. Translated: CASSSGGSGGSYEQYF.

This chain uses TRBV9 with TRBJ1-1; the D is unclear. The V and J ends lost 0 bases and 6 bases respectively, with 12 bases between them. CDR3 length: 14 amino acids. Germline values: CDR1 SGDLS, CDR2 YYNGEE. The CDR3 spells CASSVGGLGAEAFF. Here the CDR3 DNA reads TGTGCCAGCAGCGTAGGTGGGCTCGGCGCTGAAGCTTTCTTT.

V is TRBV12-1 and J is TRBJ1-1; the table gives TRBD1 as D, unverified against the DNA. TRBV12-1 is described as a pseudogene. This CDR3 is 15 amino acids long. The CDR3 reads CASSPRDRVRTEAFF. In DNA form, the CDR3 reads TGTGCCAGCAGCCCCCGGGACAGGGTGAGAACTGAAGCTTTCTTT.

CDR3 nucleotide sequence: TGTGCCAGCAGCTTAAACCCTAGCAATCAGCCCCAGCATTTT. Its translation: CASSLNPSNQPQHF. V and J are TRBV7-2 and TRBJ1-5, with no clear D. This CDR3 contains 14 residues. Germline CDR1 reads SGHTA; CDR2 reads FQGNSA. Trimming stripped 2 bases from V and 0 bases from J, with 5 bases between.

The CDR3 DNA is TGTGCCAGCAGGTCGGCGGGACAGGGTAATTCACCCCTCCACTTT. Amino acids: CASRSAGQGNSPLHF. This rearrangement joins TRBV6-5 to TRBJ1-6, with 9 bases aligning to TRBD1. V shed 6 bases and J 6 bases; nucleotides not matched to a gene: 6. The CDR3 is made up of 15 amino acids. CDR1 MNHEY and CDR2 SVGAGI come from the germline V gene.

This sequence joins TRBV6-6 and TRBJ1-5; D unclear. Germline loops: CDR1 MNHNY, CDR2 SVGAGI (reference sequence). The CDR3 is made up of 13 amino acids. The germline V and J ends were trimmed by 7 bases and 0 bases, with 7 bases remaining between them. This CDR3 reads CASIPNSNQPQHF. The CDR3 DNA reads as TGTGCCAGCATACCGAATAGCAATCAGCCCCAGCATTTT.

The chain recombines TRBV29-1 with TRBJ1-5; TRBD1 matches at 8 bases. Germline values: CDR1 SQVTM, CDR2 ANQGSEA. The J segment lost 4 bases and the V segment lost 6 bases, leaving 5 bases of the junction unmatched. The CDR3 contains 13 residues. The CDR3 here is CSVGQGENQPQHF. CDR3 DNA: TGCAGCGTCGGACAGGGTGAGAATCAGCCCCAGCATTTT.

The chain joins TRBV11-2 to TRBJ2-2; D remains ambiguous. V was clipped by 6 bases and J by 3 bases, with 8 bases between them. Germline CDR1 and CDR2: SGHAT and FQNNGV. The CDR3 totals 13 residues. CDR3 in DNA: TGTGCCAGCAGGATCCAGTACACCGGGGAGCTGTTTTTT. Its translation is CASRIQYTGELFF.

The rearrangement joins TRBV5-1 to TRBJ1-2; D is perhaps TRBD1 (6 bases). This CDR3 has 12 amino acids. Germline CDR1 SGHRS, CDR2 YFSETQ. Trimming stripped 3 bases from V and 3 bases from J, with 6 bases between. The CDR3 region is CASSSGDYGYTF. The CDR3, as DNA: TGCGCCAGCAGCTCAGGGGACTATGGCTACACCTTC.